This record looks at one T cell receptor (beta chain) sequence and its context. The assay was immunoSEQ multiplex PCR, and TCRdb's table has in-frame clones only and misses some. This sample yields over 120,000 clones, of which about four fifths are seen a single time; 4% to 5% belongs to the top ten. The data stem from a study of blood T cell repertoires in COVID-19. Seattle's cohort entered during active infection and was followed longitudinally. This TCR was sampled from a woman in her 70s with COVID-19, enrolled during active disease. The sample taken for sequencing was peripheral blood.

The CDR3 here is CASSEVGRGGGEQFF. CDR3 DNA: TGTGCCAGCAGTGAAGTGGGTCGGGGTGGAGGTGAGCAGTTCTTC. The V gene is TRBV6-1, the J gene TRBJ2-1, with D maybe TRBD2 (5 bases). Germline V gene sequence: CDR1 MNHNS, CDR2 SASEGT. Trimming took 1 base from V and 9 from J, leaving 16 bases between them. There are 15 residues in the CDR3.